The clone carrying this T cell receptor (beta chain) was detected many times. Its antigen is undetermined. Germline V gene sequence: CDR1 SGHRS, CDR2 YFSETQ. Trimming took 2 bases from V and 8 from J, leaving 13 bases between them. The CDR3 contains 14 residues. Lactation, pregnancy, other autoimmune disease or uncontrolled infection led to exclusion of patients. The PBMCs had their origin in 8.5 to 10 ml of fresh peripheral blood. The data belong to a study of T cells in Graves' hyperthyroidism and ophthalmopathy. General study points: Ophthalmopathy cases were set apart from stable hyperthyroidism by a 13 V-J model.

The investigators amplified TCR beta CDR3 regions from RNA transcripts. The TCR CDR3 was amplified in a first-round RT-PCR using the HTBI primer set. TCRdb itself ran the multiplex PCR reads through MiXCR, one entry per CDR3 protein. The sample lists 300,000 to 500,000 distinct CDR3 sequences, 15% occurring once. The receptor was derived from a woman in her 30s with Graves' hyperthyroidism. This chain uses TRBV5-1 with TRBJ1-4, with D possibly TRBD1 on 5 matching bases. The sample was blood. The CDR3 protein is CASSFDGTGEKLFF. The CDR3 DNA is TGCGCCAGCAGCTTCGACGGAACAGGCGAAAAACTGTTTTTT.